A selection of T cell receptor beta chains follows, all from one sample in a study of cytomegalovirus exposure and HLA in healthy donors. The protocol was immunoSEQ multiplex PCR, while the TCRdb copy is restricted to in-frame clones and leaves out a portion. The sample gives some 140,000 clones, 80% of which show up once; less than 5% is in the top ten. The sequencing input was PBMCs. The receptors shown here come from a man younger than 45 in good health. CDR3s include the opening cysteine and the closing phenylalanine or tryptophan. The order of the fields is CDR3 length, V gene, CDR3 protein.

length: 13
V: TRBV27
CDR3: CASSFRVGLEQFF

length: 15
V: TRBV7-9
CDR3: CSSSWDGGLSTEAFF

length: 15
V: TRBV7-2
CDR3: CASRGQTATNEKLFF

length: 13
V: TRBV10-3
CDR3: CAITPAGSRGYTF

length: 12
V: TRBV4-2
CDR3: CASSQDSDTQYF

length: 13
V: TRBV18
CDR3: CASSPRGGDEQFF

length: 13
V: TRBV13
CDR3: CASSLEGDEKLFF

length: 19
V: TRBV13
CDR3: CASSSRRVGGALAKNIQYF

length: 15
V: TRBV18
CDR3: CASSPSGLIPYEQYF

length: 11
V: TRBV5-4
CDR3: CASRQGQEAFF

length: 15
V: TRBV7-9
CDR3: CASSLAQRENDEQFF

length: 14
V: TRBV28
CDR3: CASRIGGNHQPQHF

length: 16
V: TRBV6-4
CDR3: CASSKLPGAGEAEQFF

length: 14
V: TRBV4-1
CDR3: CASSQKGLLNEQFF

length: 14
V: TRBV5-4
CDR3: CASSPGLTAYEQYF

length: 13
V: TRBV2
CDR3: CASAPTGNYEQYF

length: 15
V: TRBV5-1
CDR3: CASSSAGTGGEKLFF

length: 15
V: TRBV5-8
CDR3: CASSLGTGHYNEQFF

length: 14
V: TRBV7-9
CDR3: CASRLGPMTDTQYF

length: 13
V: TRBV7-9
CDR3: CASSPRGGNEQFF

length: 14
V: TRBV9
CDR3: CASSPGGASYEQYF

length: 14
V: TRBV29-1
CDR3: CSTLGKKGLYEQYF

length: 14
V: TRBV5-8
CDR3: CATERQGAAYGYTF

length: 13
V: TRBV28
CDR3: CASSFLAKNIQYF

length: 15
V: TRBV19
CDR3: CASSREWTGSYEQYF

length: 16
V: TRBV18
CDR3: CASSPGFGTTNTEAFF

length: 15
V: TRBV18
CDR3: CASSPPGGSNQPQHF

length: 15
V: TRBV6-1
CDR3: CASRPDRGPNQPQHF

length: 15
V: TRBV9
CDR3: CASSVSTGSTKTQYF

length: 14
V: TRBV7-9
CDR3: CASSKRAGGGSAFF

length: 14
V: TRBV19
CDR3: CASKAGGPIDTQYF

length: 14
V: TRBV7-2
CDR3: CASSLGIEGTEAFF

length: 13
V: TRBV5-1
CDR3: CASSLASGRAGYF

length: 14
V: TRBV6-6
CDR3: CASSKGDRGHEQYF

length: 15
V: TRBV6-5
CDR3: CASSTRTGLAYGYTF

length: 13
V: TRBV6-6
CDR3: CASTIRVGNTIYF

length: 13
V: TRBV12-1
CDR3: CASDVAGVLEQFF

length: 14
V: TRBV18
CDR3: CASSPQESLGTQYF

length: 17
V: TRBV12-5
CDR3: CASGIGSGGWGNQPQHF

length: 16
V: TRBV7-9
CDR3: CASSLGLAANTGELFF

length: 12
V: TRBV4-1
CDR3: CASSQDLYEQYF

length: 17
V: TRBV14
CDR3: CASSQEGQGAEADTQYF

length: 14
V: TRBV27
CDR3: CASSWGSGAYEQYF

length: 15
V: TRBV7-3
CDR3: CASSLNPGQENTIYF

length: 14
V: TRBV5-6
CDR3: CASSLGLQPYEQYF

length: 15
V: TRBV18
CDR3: CASSPMGLAGGEQFF

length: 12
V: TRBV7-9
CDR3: CASSAGGGEQYF

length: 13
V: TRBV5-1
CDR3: CASRVGVAEKLFF